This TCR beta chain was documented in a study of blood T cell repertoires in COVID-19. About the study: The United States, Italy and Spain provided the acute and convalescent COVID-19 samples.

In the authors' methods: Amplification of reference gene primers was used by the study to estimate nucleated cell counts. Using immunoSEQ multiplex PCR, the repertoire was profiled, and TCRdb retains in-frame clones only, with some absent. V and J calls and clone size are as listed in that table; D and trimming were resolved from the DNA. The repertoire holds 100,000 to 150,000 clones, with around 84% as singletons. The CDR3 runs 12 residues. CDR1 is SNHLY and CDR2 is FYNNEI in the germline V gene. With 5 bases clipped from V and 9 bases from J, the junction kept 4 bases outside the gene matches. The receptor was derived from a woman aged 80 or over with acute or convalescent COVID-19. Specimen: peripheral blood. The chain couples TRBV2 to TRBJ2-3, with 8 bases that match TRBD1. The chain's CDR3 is CASSLDRVTQYF. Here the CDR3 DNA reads TGTGCCAGCAGTTTGGACAGGGTAACGCAGTATTTT. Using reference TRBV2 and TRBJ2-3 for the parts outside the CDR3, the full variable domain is EPEVTQTPSHQVTQMGQEVILRCVPISNHLYFYWYRQILGQKVEFLVSFYNNEISEKSEIFDDQFSVERPDGSNFTLKIRSTKLEDSAMYFCASSLDRVTQYFGPGTRLTVL.